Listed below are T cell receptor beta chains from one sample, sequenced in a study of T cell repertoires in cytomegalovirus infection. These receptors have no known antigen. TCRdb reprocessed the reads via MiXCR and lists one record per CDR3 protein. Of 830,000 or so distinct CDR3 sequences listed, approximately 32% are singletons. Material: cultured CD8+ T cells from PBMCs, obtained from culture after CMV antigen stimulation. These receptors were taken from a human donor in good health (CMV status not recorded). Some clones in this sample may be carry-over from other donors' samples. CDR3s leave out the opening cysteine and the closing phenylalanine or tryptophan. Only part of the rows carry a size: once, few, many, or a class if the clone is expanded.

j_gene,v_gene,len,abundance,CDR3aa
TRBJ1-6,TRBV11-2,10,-,ASTGPRGPLH
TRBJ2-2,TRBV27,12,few,ASSWGVDTGELF
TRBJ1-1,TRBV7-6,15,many,ASSRYPPGTGNTEAF
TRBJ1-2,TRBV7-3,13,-,ASSVDRGLPDGYT
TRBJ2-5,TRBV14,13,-,ASSLRPGSRETQY
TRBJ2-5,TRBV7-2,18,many,ASSLQDKQGAVSPQETQY
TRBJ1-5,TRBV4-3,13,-,ASSQDPDGDRPQH
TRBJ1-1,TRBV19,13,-,ASMTSQLVYTEAF
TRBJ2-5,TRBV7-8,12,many,ASSFSGAQETQY
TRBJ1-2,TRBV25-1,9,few,ASSSGAGYT
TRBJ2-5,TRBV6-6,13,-,ASGLRTSGKETQY
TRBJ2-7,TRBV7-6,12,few,ASRSLGLDYEQY
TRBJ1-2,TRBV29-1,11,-,SARGQLNYGYT
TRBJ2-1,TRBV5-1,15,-,ASSPQEAGAPNNEQF
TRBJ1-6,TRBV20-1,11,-,SAPGDPNSPLH
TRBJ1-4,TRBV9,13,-,ASSTRTPGEEKLF
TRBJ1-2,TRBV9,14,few,ASSAGGFRGDYGYT
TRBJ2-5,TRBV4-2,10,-,ASSWKGETQY
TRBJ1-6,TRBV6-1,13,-,ASSYSTPYNSPLH
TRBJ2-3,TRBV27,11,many,ASRPGGTDTQY
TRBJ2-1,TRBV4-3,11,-,ASSQDIRDRYF
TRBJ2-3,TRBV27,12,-,ATRLAGGPDTQY
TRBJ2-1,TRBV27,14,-,ASSPTPGLGHNEQF
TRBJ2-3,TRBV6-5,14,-,ASSYSRTGPTDTQY
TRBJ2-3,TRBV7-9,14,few,ASSLDFHRHTDTQY
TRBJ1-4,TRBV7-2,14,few,ASSLVWTAANEKLF
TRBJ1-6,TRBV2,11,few,AWTGGKNSPLH
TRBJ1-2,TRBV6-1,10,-,ASTQSSYGYT
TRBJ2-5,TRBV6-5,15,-,ASRVSGGALVRETQY
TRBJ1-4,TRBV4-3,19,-,ASSPDGAGSSPSRRNEKLF
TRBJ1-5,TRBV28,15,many,ASSSPLTGWRDQPQH
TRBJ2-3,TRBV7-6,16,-,ASTQRGTSGGITDTQY
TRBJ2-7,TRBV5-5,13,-,ASSLEGGMVYEQY
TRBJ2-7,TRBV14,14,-,ASSHRRSLSSYEQY
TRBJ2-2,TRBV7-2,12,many,ASSLAQNTGELF
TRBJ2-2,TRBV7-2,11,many,ASGTGVTGELF
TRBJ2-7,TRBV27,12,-,ASSLAGFSYEQY
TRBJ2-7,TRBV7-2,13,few,ASSHRQGPRDEQY
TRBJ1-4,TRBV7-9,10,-,ASSPPGALRR